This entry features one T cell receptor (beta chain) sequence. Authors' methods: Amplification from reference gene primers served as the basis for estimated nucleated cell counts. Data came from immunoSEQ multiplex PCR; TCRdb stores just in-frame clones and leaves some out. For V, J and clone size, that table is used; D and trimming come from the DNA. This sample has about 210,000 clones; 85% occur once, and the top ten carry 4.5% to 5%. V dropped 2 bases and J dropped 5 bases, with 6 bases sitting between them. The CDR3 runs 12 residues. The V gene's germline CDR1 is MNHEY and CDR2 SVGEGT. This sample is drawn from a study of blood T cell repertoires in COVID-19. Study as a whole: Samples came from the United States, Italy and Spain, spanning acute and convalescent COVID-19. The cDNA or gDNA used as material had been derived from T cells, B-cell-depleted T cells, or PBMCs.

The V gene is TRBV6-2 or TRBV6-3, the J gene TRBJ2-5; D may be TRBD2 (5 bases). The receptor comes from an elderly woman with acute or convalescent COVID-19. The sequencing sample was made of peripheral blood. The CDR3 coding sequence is TGTGCCAGCAGTTACCCGGGGGAGACCCAGTACTTC. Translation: CASSYPGETQYF.